Each of the 26 T cell receptor beta chains below was sequenced from the same sample in a study of beta chain features in type 1 diabetes (dated by TCRdb to 2017 to 2018). Points the paper makes about the study in general: Type 1 diabetes patients showed a moderate but significant shortening of TCRB CDR3 length in all four CD4+ subsets.

The receptor library was made with the immunoSEQ multiplex PCR assay. The entire isolated RNA was reverse transcribed using the High Capacity cDNA Reverse Transcription Kit, and thus expressed TCRB transcripts were sequenced. TCRdb carries this immuneACCESS record with in-frame sequences only. Its versions omit some clonotypes, under half of them owing to an unresolved V gene in the studies checked, with the rest unexplained. Within this sample are 240,000 or so clones, with around 21% of them counted one time only. The top ten clonotypes cover approximately 0.029% of the sample. Their specific antigens are unknown. The sample comprised naive CD4+ T cells from blood. Explained via the paper, the cell subset or site label denotes: true naive CD4+ T cells. The receptors stem from a woman aged 40 to 50 with type 1 diabetes.

The V gene is TRBV5-1, the J gene TRBJ2-3, with 11 nucleotides matching TRBD1. V was pared by 4 bases and J by 6 bases, with 7 bases of the junction left unmatched. Germline values: CDR1 SGHRS, CDR2 YFSETQ. The CDR3 is 15 amino acids. The CDR3 DNA is TGCGCCAGCAGCCACGGACAGGGGGCCCCCGATACGCAGTATTTT. Protein product: CASSHGQGAPDTQYF. The whole variable domain, filled in from reference TRBV5-1 and TRBJ2-3, reads KAGVTQTPRYLIKTRGQQVTLSCSPISGHRSVSWYQQTPGQGLQFLFEYFSETQRNKGNFPGRFSGRQFSNSRSEMNVSTLELGDSALYLCASSHGQGAPDTQYFGPGTRLTVL.

This clone occurred a few times. One junction end does not reproduce the germline sequence, and a read error may be involved. The chain combines TRBV2 with TRBJ2-7; D is unresolved. The CDR3 runs 11 residues. CDR1 is SNHLY, CDR2 FYNNEI, per germline. CDR3 sequence: CASSPSFEQYF. DNA for the CDR3: TGTGCCAGCAGCCCCTCCTTCGAGCAGTACTTC.

This clone showed up just a few times. The chain uses TRBV29-1 and TRBJ1-5; D possibly corresponds to TRBD1 (5 bases). Germline V lookup: CDR1 SQVTM, CDR2 ANQGSEA. There are 13 residues in the CDR3. V was cut by 5 bases and J by 5 bases, with 13 bases left in between. The CDR3 DNA sequence: TGCAGCGTTCGGCAGACAGTCGATCAGCCCCAGCATTTT. Translating gives CSVRQTVDQPQHF.

The V gene is TRBV30, the J gene TRBJ2-5; 14 bases match TRBD2. The CDR3 totals 16 residues. Germline values: CDR1 GTSNPN, CDR2 SVGIG (reference sequence). After removal of 3 bases from V and 4 bases from J, the junction contained 7 bases not matched to a gene. As DNA, the CDR3 is TGTGCCTGGAGGGCCGGACTAGCGGGAGGAGGAGAGACCCAGTACTTC. The encoded protein is CAWRAGLAGGGETQYF.

The chain uses TRBV29-1 and TRBJ2-7; 7 bases line up with TRBD1. Germline-derived CDR1 and CDR2 are SQVTM and ANQGSEA. J gave up 0 bases and V 6 bases, and 11 bases lay outside the gene matches. The CDR3 totals 15 residues. DNA for the CDR3: TGCAGCGTCGGACAGGCAAGACCTCTCTCCTACGAGCAGTACTTC. This sequence encodes CSVGQARPLSYEQYF.

The V and J genes are TRBV29-1 and TRBJ2-3, with D unresolved. Germline values: CDR1 SQVTM, CDR2 ANQGSEA. The CDR3 is made up of 13 amino acids. V was cut by 3 bases and J by 0 bases, with 7 bases left in between. CDR3 nucleotides: TGCAGCGTTGATTCCGCGAGCACAGATACGCAGTATTTT. It yields the protein CSVDSASTDTQYF.

This chain connects TRBV9 to TRBJ2-4; D is unclear. Trimming took 5 bases from V and 7 from J, leaving 10 bases between them. The CDR3 spans 12 residues. Germline V lookup: CDR1 SGDLS, CDR2 YYNGEE. As DNA, the CDR3 is TGTGCCAGCAGTCAAGAGGATAACATTCAGTACTTC. Translation gives CASSQEDNIQYF.

This clone showed up just a few times. The rearrangement joins TRBV19 to TRBJ2-7; D uncertain. Germline values: CDR1 LNHDA, CDR2 SQIVND (reference sequence). Trimming stripped 6 bases from V and 2 bases from J, with 11 bases between. The CDR3 length is 13 residues. The CDR3: CASRQGGTYEQYF. The DNA of the CDR3 is TGTGCCAGTAGGCAAGGCGGTACCTACGAGCAGTACTTC.

This clone was seen more than once but under ten times. This rearrangement joins TRBV7-2 to TRBJ2-1; 7 positions agree with TRBD1. Germline V gives CDR1 SGHTA, CDR2 FQGNSA. The CDR3 totals 16 residues. V lost 5 bases and J lost 7; bases outside the gene matches: 14. Here the CDR3 reads CASSLGQVQGLNEQFF. The CDR3 DNA sequence: TGTGCCAGCAGCCTCGGACAGGTACAGGGCTTGAATGAGCAGTTCTTC.

This clone was seen a handful of times. The chain links TRBV19 to TRBJ1-6; 7 bases map to TRBD1. Germline values: CDR1 LNHDA, CDR2 SQIVND (reference sequence). This CDR3 spans 14 amino acids. V was pared by 6 bases and J by 7 bases, with 6 bases of the junction left unmatched. CDR3 loop: CASRTGTANSPLHF. The CDR3 DNA reads as TGTGCCAGTAGAACCGGGACAGCAAATTCACCCCTCCACTTT.

This clone was recorded a few times. V and J are TRBV5-1 and TRBJ1-2; D ambiguous. The germline V gene has CDR1 SGHRS and CDR2 YFSETQ. The V end lost 3 bases, the J end lost 8 bases, and 14 bases lay between the germline ends. This CDR3 spans 13 amino acids. CDR3 amino acids: CASSSDLATGYTF. The CDR3 nucleotides are TGCGCCAGCAGCTCGGACTTGGCGACGGGCTACACCTTC.

This clone came up a few times. The V and J genes are TRBV7-2 and TRBJ2-7; 7 bases align to TRBD1. Trimming at V came to 3 bases and at J to 4 bases, leaving 6 bases not matched to a gene. Germline V gene sequence: CDR1 SGHTA, CDR2 FQGNSA. This CDR3 has 14 amino acids. CDR3 amino acids: CASSFDRDRYEQYF. The DNA of the CDR3 is TGTGCCAGCAGCTTCGACAGGGACCGTTACGAGCAGTACTTC.

There are a few counts of this clone. The V call is TRBV10-3, the J call TRBJ1-4; TRBD1 matches at 8 bases. The CDR3 length is 14 residues. Germline V lookup: CDR1 ENHRY, CDR2 SYGVKD. The junction had 1 base not matched to a gene; V was cut back by 2 bases and J by 5 bases. The CDR3 spells CAISETGGNEKLFF. CDR3 nucleotides: TGTGCCATCAGTGAGACAGGGGGGAATGAAAAACTGTTTTTT.

V and J are TRBV7-9 and TRBJ2-3; D uncertain. CDR1 and CDR2 from the germline V gene are SEHNR and FQNEAQ (reference sequence). V lost 3 bases to trimming and J lost 6 bases, with 10 bases between them. The CDR3 loop spans 13 amino acids. The chain's CDR3 is CASSFSSEDTQYF. Here the CDR3 DNA reads TGTGCCAGCAGCTTTAGCTCGGAGGATACGCAGTATTTT.

The genes are TRBV7-2 and TRBJ1-5; maybe TRBD1 (5 bases). CDR3 size: 15 residues. Germline lookup yields CDR1 SGHTA and CDR2 FQGNSA. V was clipped by 5 bases and J by 3 bases, with 14 bases between them. The CDR3 bases are TGTGCCAGCAGCCAGAAGGCAGGGCCCAATCAGCCCCAGCATTTT. As protein: CASSQKAGPNQPQHF. The whole variable domain, remainder taken from reference TRBV7-2 and TRBJ1-5, is GAGVSQSPSNKVTEKGKDVELRCDPISGHTALYWYRQSLGQGLEFLIYFQGNSAPDKSGLPSDRFSAERTGGSVSTLTIQRTQQEDSAVYLCASSQKAGPNQPQHFGDGTRLSIL.

This clone was counted between two and nine times. V is TRBV29-1 and J is TRBJ2-6; D gene ambiguous. Trimming left V 5 bases short and J 0 bases short, with 5 bases between. In germline, CDR1 is SQVTM, CDR2 ANQGSEA. The length of the CDR3 is 13 residues. In DNA form, the CDR3 reads TGCAGCGTTCGAGCCTCTGGGGCCAACGTCCTGACTTTC. Protein product: CSVRASGANVLTF.

This clone was seen a handful of times. V usage is TRBV29-1 and J usage is TRBJ2-7, with 8 positions matching TRBD1. V was clipped by 4 bases and J by 7 bases; unmatched bases: 12. CDR1 SQVTM and CDR2 ANQGSEA come from the germline V gene. The CDR3 has 14 residues. CDR3 DNA: TGCAGCGTTGGGAGGACAGGGCCAAGGGGGGAGCAGTACTTC. It codes for CSVGRTGPRGEQYF.

The chain joins TRBV9 to TRBJ2-1; no definite D call. Germline V gene lookup returns CDR1 SGDLS and CDR2 YYNGEE. V gave up 4 bases and J gave up 4 bases, with 18 bases separating them. The CDR3 sequence is 16 residues long. The CDR3 bases are TGTGCCAGCAGCCCCCAAATGAGGTCTAATTACAATGAGCAGTTCTTC. It yields the protein CASSPQMRSNYNEQFF.

The chain links TRBV7-9 to TRBJ1-1; D gene unclear. V lost 3 bases to trimming and J lost 3 bases, with 5 bases between them. Germline V gene data show CDR1 as SEHNR and CDR2 as FQNEAQ (reference sequence). The CDR3 length is 12 residues. The CDR3 reads CASSFSDTEAFF. CDR3 bases: TGTGCCAGCAGCTTCTCGGACACTGAAGCTTTCTTT.

The chain links TRBV28 to TRBJ2-7, with D possibly matching TRBD2 (7 bases). The CDR3 totals 14 residues. V lost 7 bases to trimming and J lost 0 bases, with 13 bases between them. CDR1 MDHEN and CDR2 SYDVKM come from the germline V gene. CDR3: CASTPGGRSYEQYF. CDR3 nucleotides: TGTGCCAGCACCCCGGGGGGCCGCTCCTACGAGCAGTACTTC.

The chain is built from TRBV7-9 and TRBJ2-7; weak D call: TRBD1 (5 bases). The V end lost 6 bases, the J end lost 3 bases, and 12 bases lay between the germline ends. Germline CDR1 SEHNR, CDR2 FQNEAQ (reference sequence). The CDR3 is 13 residues long. CDR3 in DNA: TGTGCCAGCAGTTTTGGGGCCGGCTACGAGCAGTACTTC. Protein: CASSFGAGYEQYF.

J is TRBJ1-1 and V is TRBV27; D unclear. The CDR3 totals 14 residues. The germline V and J ends were trimmed by 1 base and 6 bases, with 12 bases remaining between them. In germline, CDR1 is MNHEY, CDR2 SMNVEV (reference sequence). CDR3 in amino acids: CASSLYGEEAEAFF. The DNA for the CDR3 is TGTGCCAGCAGTTTATACGGGGAAGAGGCTGAAGCTTTCTTT.

This clone was detected a few times. The chain uses TRBV7-2 and TRBJ1-3; D not resolved. Per the germline V gene, CDR1 is SGHTA and CDR2 is FQGNSA. CDR3 length: 14 amino acids. Trimming stripped 2 bases from V and 6 bases from J, with 11 bases between. CDR3 sequence (DNA): TGTGCCAGCAGCTTAACGGACTCCGCAAACACCATATATTTT. It translates to CASSLTDSANTIYF.

The V and J genes are TRBV4-3 and TRBJ2-3; D not resolved. CDR3 length: 16 amino acids. Deletions cut 0 bases from V and 10 bases from J, with 20 bases between. Per germline, CDR1 LGHNA and CDR2 YSLEER. The CDR3 DNA reads TGCGCCAGCAGCCAAGATCTTACCACGGAGACCTTACCGCAGTATTTT. Amino acid sequence: CASSQDLTTETLPQYF.

The chain uses TRBV29-1 and TRBJ1-5, with TRBD1 matching over 7 bases. Trimming took 4 bases from V and 2 from J; bases not matched to a gene: 2. Looked up from germline, CDR1 is SQVTM and CDR2 is ANQGSEA. The CDR3 loop spans 13 amino acids. This CDR3 reads CSVGTGGNQPQHF. The CDR3 bases are TGCAGCGTTGGGACAGGCGGCAATCAGCCCCAGCATTTT.

The table lists this clone with a few counts. The chain has TRBV5-6 and TRBJ2-3; D ambiguous. The length of the CDR3 is 13 residues. With 0 bases removed from V and 4 bases from J, the gap between germline ends came to 6 bases. From germline, CDR1 is SGHDT and CDR2 YYEEEE. CDR3 protein: CASSLGAADTQYF. The CDR3, as DNA: TGTGCCAGCAGCTTGGGGGCTGCAGATACGCAGTATTTT.